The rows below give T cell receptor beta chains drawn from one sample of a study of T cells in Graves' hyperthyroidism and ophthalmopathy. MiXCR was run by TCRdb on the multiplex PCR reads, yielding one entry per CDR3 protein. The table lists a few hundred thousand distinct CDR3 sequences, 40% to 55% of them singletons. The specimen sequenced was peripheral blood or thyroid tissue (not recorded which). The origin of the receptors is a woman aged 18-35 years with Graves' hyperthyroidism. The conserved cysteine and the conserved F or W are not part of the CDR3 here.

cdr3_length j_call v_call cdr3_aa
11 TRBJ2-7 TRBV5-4 ASSIGQSYEQY
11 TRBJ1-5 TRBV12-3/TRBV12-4 ASSNPLLEARH
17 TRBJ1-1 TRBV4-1 ASSQDSPGAGGSNTEAF
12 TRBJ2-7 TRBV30 AWVHQGVRDEQY
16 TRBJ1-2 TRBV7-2 ASRVRDTTNTGDYGYT
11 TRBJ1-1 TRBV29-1 SVVAGSGSEAF
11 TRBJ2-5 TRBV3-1 ASSLWTEETQY
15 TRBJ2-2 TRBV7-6 ASSLATSTPGTGELF
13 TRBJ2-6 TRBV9 ASSVVRSGVNVLT
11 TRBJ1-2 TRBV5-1 ASRGTGNYGYT
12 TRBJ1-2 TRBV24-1 ATSVATVNYGYT
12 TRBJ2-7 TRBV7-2 ASTEGLGSYEQY
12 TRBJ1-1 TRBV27 ASRAGVENTEAF
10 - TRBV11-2 ASSLTSLVQF
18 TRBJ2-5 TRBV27 ASNLTPNGLAGSLQETQY
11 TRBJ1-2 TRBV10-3 ATGESAYSGNT
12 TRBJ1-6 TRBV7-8 ASSPRQGGSPLH
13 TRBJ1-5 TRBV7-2 ASSPGAAINQPQH
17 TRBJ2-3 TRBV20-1 SARAFATSGTTSTDTQY
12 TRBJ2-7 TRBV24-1 ATSDFTGKGEQY
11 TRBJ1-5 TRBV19 ASSRRDREPQH
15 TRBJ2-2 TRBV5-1 ASSLDDTGGATGELF
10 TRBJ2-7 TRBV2 ASSGQGEEQY
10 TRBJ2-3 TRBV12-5 ASGLVTGTQY
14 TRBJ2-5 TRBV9 ASSVGGRHSQETQY
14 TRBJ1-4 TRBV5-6 ASSSSGQGLNEKLF
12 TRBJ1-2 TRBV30 AWDEGRAAYGYT
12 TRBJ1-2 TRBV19 ASSPRDRSYGYT
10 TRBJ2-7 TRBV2 ASSDRQSRPY
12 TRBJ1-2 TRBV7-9 ASRRGQPNYGYT
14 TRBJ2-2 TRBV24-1 ATSDPGQGPSGELF
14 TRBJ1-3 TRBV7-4 ASRGGTGSLANTIY
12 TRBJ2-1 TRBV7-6 ASSLDRSYNEQF
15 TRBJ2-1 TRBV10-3 AISESTPGTRYNEQF
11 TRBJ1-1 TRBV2 ASTSGGNPEAF
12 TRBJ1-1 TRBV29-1 SGGTSRVNTEAF
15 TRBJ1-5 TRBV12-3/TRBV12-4 ASSLAGDGILGQPQH
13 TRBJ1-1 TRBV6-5 ASSYWGDGGTEAF
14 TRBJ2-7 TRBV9 ANSKGDGTGSYEQY
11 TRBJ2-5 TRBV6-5 ASRVDRQETQY
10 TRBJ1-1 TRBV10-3 ATTRGGTEAF
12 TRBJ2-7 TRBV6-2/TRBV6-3 ASNDPGQSYEQY
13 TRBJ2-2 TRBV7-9 ASSPDRENTGELF
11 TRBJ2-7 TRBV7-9 ASRGETFYEQY
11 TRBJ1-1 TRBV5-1 ASSFERLTEAF
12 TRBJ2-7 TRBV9 ASSVGLAQYEQY
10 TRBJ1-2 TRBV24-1 ATSPGSYGYT
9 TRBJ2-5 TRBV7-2 ASSLGQSQY
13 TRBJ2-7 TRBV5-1 ASSTTGTESYEQY
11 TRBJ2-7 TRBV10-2 ATQGTISYEQY
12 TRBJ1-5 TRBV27 AGRDRGLDQPQH
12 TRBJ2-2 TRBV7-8 ASSQATPRGELF
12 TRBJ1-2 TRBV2 ASTQSGGLNGYT
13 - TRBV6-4 ASSLRSGSFNEQF
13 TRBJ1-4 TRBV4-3 ASSQGFATNEKLF
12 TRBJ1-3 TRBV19 ASSMGVRGYTIY
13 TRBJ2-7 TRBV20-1 SARNERTISYEQY
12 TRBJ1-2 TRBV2 ASRATSGLAVCT
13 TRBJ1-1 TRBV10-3 AISDGTGAGTEAF
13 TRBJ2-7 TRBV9 ASSVGWLAGTEQY